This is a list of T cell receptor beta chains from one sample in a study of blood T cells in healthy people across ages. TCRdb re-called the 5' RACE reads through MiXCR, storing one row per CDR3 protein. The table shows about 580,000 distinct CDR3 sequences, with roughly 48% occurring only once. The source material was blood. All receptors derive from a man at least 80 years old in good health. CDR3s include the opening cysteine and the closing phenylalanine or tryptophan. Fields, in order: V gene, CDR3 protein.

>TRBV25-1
CASSELGRYGYTF
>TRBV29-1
CSVGRPGYQETQYF
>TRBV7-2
CASSLFGGSETQYF
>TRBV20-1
CSAVGAGGSGTQYF
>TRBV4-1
CASSQGRVGGKMTEAFF
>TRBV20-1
CSARETGNQPQHF
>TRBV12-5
CASGLGPGLEQETQYF
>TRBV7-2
CASSLDDFPFRQYF
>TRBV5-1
CASSLGTEEQYF
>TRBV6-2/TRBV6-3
CASSYVSSGSYNEQFF
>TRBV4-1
CASSHGQPPEKLFF
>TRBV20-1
CSASLLAASYNEQFF
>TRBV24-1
CATSERQGRGTKYF
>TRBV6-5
CASTSGTGYSPLHF
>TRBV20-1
CSAPFVGGGTEAFF
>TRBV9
CASREGRGESPLHF
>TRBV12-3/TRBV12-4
CASSTDIDTQYF
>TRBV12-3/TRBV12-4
CASSLGQTSGNTDTQYF
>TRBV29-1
CSAGGAFTEAFF
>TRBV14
CASNQGQGNYEQYF
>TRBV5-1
CASSLGGLPTDTQYF
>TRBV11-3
CASSLEGQTTDTQYF
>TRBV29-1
CSVMTSGRNEQFF
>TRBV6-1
CASSEYQDTSTDTQYF
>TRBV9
CASSGGETQYF
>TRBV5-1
CASRGLGEKLFF
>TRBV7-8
CASSFRTGVWPYEQYF
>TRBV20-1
CSARAGEAYEQYF
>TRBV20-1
CSVDREQFF
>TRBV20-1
CSARLERETQYF
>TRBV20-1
CSAAIGQNTEAFF
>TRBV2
CACSGAEVTDTQYF
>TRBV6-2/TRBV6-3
CASSGTGRSWFF
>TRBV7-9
CASSLGASSGANVLTF
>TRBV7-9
CVSSAGPADIEQFF
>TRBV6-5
CASSYSGGDNEQFF
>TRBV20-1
CSAQRNVEQFF
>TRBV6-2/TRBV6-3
CASSRPSGETYEQYF
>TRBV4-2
CASSTRLAGGLDTQYF
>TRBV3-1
CASNHTTAGDTQYF
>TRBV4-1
CASSQVVTYEQFF
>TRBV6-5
CASGRRGSSYNEQFF
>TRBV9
CASSVSGMLGNEQFF
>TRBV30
CAWRTGVWGEAFF
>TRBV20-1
CSARDRGLHNEQFF
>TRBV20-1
CSASRAGSYNEQFF
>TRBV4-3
CASSQDRGLRPGHEAFF
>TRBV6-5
CASSYRIQGAEAFF
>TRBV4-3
CASSQAWGEKLFF
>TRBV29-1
CSVEYARQAFF
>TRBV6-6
CASSTDDTGELFF
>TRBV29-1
CSGTRHGSYEQYF
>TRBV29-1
CSVWRGSEDTQYF
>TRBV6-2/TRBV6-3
CASSPRQYAQQYF
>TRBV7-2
CASSLAQGFAYNEQFF